This is a list of T cell receptor beta chains from one sample in a study of T cells in Graves' hyperthyroidism and ophthalmopathy. MiXCR, applied by TCRdb to the multiplex PCR reads, yields one record per CDR3 protein. The sample lists about 410,000 distinct CDR3 sequences, about 14% occurring once. What was sequenced was blood. These TCRs come from a man aged 18 to 30 with Graves' ophthalmopathy. Each CDR3 is given with its conserved first and last residue. A D gene is named only where the DNA matches it firmly. A row's size may be missing; if present it is once, few, many or a size class.

CDR3aa	CDR3nt	abundance	v_gene	j_gene	d_gene
CASSVGDLETQYF	TGTGCCAGCAGCGTAGGGGACCTGGAGACCCAGTACTTC	few	TRBV9	TRBJ2-5	NA
CASSPQTGITEAFF	TGTGCCAGCAGCCCGCAGACAGGGATCACTGAAGCTTTCTTT	many	TRBV11-2	TRBJ1-1	TRBD1
CSAPLDRETYEQYF	TGCAGTGCGCCGCTAGACAGGGAAACCTACGAGCAGTACTTC	many	TRBV20-1	TRBJ2-7	TRBD1
CASSLGEGVQETQYF	TGTGCCAGCAGCCTTGGCGAGGGGGTCCAAGAGACCCAGTACTTC	many	TRBV7-8	TRBJ2-5	NA
CAWMGTGGTEAFF	TGTGCCTGGATGGGGACAGGGGGCACTGAAGCTTTCTTT	many	TRBV30	TRBJ1-1	TRBD1
CASRADRAAYGYTF	TGCGCCAGCAGAGCGGACAGGGCGGCGTATGGCTACACCTTC	few	TRBV5-1	TRBJ1-2	TRBD1
CASRDRQSPGELFF	TGTGCCAGCAGGGACAGGCAGTCCCCCGGGGAGCTGTTTTTT	NA	TRBV6-4	TRBJ2-2	TRBD1
CASSRGQGWETQYF	TGTGCCAGCAGTAGGGGACAGGGATGGGAGACCCAGTACTTC	many	TRBV12-3/TRBV12-4	TRBJ2-5	TRBD1
CASSQEQLAGDTGELFF	TGCGCCAGCAGCCAAGAGCAGCTAGCGGGGGACACCGGGGAGCTGTTTTTT	many	TRBV4-1	TRBJ2-2	TRBD2
CSGPRAGTPYEQYF	TGCAGTGGGCCAAGAGCCGGGACCCCCTACGAGCAGTACTTC	many	TRBV20-1	TRBJ2-7	NA
CASTRVGFKNTEAFF	TGTGCCAGTACCCGAGTTGGATTTAAGAACACTGAAGCTTTCTTT	NA	TRBV19	TRBJ1-1	NA
CASSYSGLAGFMSNEQFF	TGTGCCAGCAGTTACTCGGGACTAGCGGGATTCATGAGCAATGAGCAGTTCTTC	NA	TRBV6-2/TRBV6-3	TRBJ2-1	TRBD2
CASGVPPLNQPQHF	TGTGCCAGCGGGGTCCCGCCCTTGAATCAGCCCCAGCATTTT	once	TRBV14	TRBJ1-5	NA
CSYREDTQYF	TGCAGTTACCGGGAAGATACGCAGTATTTT	many	TRBV29-1	TRBJ2-3	NA
CATTGQGDTEAFF	TGTGCCACCACAGGACAGGGGGACACTGAAGCTTTCTTT	many	TRBV10-3	TRBJ1-1	TRBD1
CASSLYMGTGELFF	TGTGCCAGCAGTTTATACATGGGCACCGGGGAGCTGTTTTTT	many	TRBV27	TRBJ2-2	NA
CASSYSLPGLVAYEQYF	TGTGCCAGCAGTTACTCGCTACCGGGACTAGTCGCCTACGAGCAGTACTTC	many	TRBV6-5	TRBJ2-7	TRBD2
CASRRGTGGFTGELFF	TGTGCCAGCAGAAGGGGAACAGGGGGGTTCACCGGGGAGCTGTTTTTT	many	TRBV28	TRBJ2-2	TRBD1
CASSGGGGGSYEQYF	TGCGCCAGCAGTGGGGGGGGAGGGGGATCCTACGAGCAGTACTTC	NA	TRBV10-2	TRBJ2-7	NA
CASSTIGTGGFLSYGYTF	TGTGCCAGTAGTACAATCGGGACAGGGGGTTTCCTCTCCTATGGCTACACCTTC	NA	TRBV19	TRBJ1-2	TRBD1
CASSEGDYLYEQYF	TGTGCCAGCAGTGAGGGGGACTACCTCTACGAGCAGTACTTC	many	TRBV6-1	TRBJ2-7	TRBD2
CASSLGGGGHTEAFF	TGTGCCAGCAGCTTAGGCGGGGGGGGGCACACTGAAGCTTTCTTT	many	TRBV11-2	TRBJ1-1	NA
CASTGTGMNTEAFF	TGTGCCAGCACCGGGACGGGAATGAACACTGAAGCTTTCTTT	NA	TRBV7-9	TRBJ1-1	NA
CASSQPGSEAFF	TGTGCCAGCAGCCAACCGGGCTCGGAAGCTTTCTTT	many	TRBV3-1	TRBJ1-1	NA
CASSGANYGYTF	TGTGCCAGTAGCGGAGCTAACTATGGCTACACCTTC	NA	TRBV19	TRBJ1-2	NA